A single sample is the source of the 4 T cell receptor beta chains below, sequenced in a study of CD8 T cells in Susac syndrome. After extraction with the RNeasy kit, about 0.5 to 1 ug of the RNA was reverse transcribed using random hexamers. TCRdb re-derived calls from the immunoSEQ multiplex PCR reads in MiXCR, one entry per CDR3 protein. The sample consists of 150,000 to 200,000 distinct CDR3 sequences, roughly 92% of them appearing once. Input material: CD4+ T cells from PBMCs. The receptors were gathered from a human donor in good health.

The chain combines TRBV30 with TRBJ1-2; possibly TRBD1 for D (6 bases). Trimming shortened V by 0 bases and J by 7 bases, and 12 bases separated the two germline ends. CDR1 and CDR2 (germline): GTSNPN, SVGIG (reference sequence). The CDR3 spans 13 residues. CDR3 residues: CAWSVDRVSGYTF. The CDR3 coding sequence is TGTGCCTGGAGTGTGGACAGAGTTTCTGGCTACACCTTC. The variable domain in full, completed from reference TRBV30 and TRBJ1-2, reads SQTIHQWPATLVQPVGSPLSLECTVEGTSNPNLYWYRQAAGRGLQLLFYSVGIGQISSEVPQNLSASRPQDRQFILSSKKLLLSDSGFYLCAWSVDRVSGYTFGSGTRLTVV.

This chain links TRBV6-2 or TRBV6-3 with TRBJ2-3; 8 nucleotides align to TRBD2. Germline CDR1 reads MNHEY; CDR2 reads SVGEGT. V shed 3 bases and J 1 base; nucleotides not matched to a gene: 6. This CDR3 has 16 residues. This CDR3 reads CASSYRGGLRTDTQYF. CDR3 in DNA: TGTGCCAGCAGTTATCGCGGGGGGCTACGCACAGATACGCAGTATTTT.

V gene TRBV2 combines with J gene TRBJ2-1; D not resolved. The CDR3 length is 14 residues. From germline, CDR1 is SNHLY and CDR2 FYNNEI. The V end lost 8 bases, the J end lost 1 base, and 12 bases lay between the germline ends. The CDR3 loop reads CASSPRTSYNEQFF. The CDR3 bases are TGTGCCAGCTCGCCCAGAACTTCCTACAATGAGCAGTTCTTC. The full variable domain, in which reference TRBV2 and TRBJ2-1 provide the parts outside the CDR3, is EPEVTQTPSHQVTQMGQEVILRCVPISNHLYFYWYRQILGQKVEFLVSFYNNEISEKSEIFDDQFSVERPDGSNFTLKIRSTKLEDSAMYFCASSPRTSYNEQFFGPGTRLTVL.

The chain has TRBV7-3 and TRBJ2-1, with D perhaps being TRBD1 or TRBD2 (5 bases each). Germline CDR1 SGHTA, CDR2 FQGTGA. Deletions cut 5 bases from V and 5 bases from J, with 10 bases between. CDR3 length: 13 amino acids. CDR3 region: CASSRGRNNEQFF. CDR3 DNA: TGTGCCAGCAGCCGGGGACGGAACAATGAGCAGTTCTTC.